The 12 T cell receptor beta chains below come from one sample, sequenced in a study of vaccination and CD4 T cells after COVID-19. Cultured CD4+ T cells had their DNA profiled by the Oncomine TCR Beta short-read assay. TCRdb redid the calling of the PCR reads with MiXCR, one entry per CDR3 protein. Here the sample spans about 20,000 distinct CDR3 sequences, approximately 42% being singletons. These TCRs are of unknown antigen specificity. Specified treatment: roughly 11-day PBMC culture with coronavirus spike peptide pools or control peptides (ViraFEST assay). The sequencing here drew on CD4+ T cells from blood, cultured in vitro, taken before SARS-CoV-2 vaccination. All receptors come from a human donor who received a COVID-19 vaccine.

The V and J genes are TRBV6-5 and TRBJ2-7, with 7 nucleotides matching TRBD2. With 0 bases clipped from V and 4 bases from J, the junction kept 6 bases outside the gene matches. Germline V gene data show CDR1 as MNHEY and CDR2 as SVGAGI. CDR3 length: 15 residues. Here the CDR3 DNA reads TGTGCCAGCAGTTACTCGCGGAGCGGGGTGTACGAGCAGTACTTC. As protein: CASSYSRSGVYEQYF.

The chain joins TRBV27 to TRBJ1-6; 8 nucleotides line up with TRBD1. Germline lookup yields CDR1 MNHEY and CDR2 SMNVEV (reference sequence). The V and J ends lost 3 bases and 10 bases, in that order; junction bases with no gene match: 8. The CDR3 loop spans 15 amino acids. CDR3 protein: CASSFLGRGQSPLHF. The CDR3 DNA reads as TGTGCCAGCAGTTTCCTGGGCAGGGGGCAGTCACCCCTCCACTTT.

CDR3 coding DNA: TGTGCCAGCAGTTTTGGGACACCCGTCCAGCATTTT. This translates into CASSFGTPVQHF. The rearrangement uses TRBV12-3 or TRBV12-4 and TRBJ1-5, with D possibly matching TRBD1 (6 bases). The V end was cut by 3 bases, the J end by 12 bases, with 12 bases between. There are 12 residues in the CDR3.

The table lists this clonotype with a few counts. V and J are TRBV19 and TRBJ1-2; no clear D gene. V lost 4 bases and J lost 0, with 15 bases in between. Germline values: CDR1 LNHDA, CDR2 SQIVND (reference sequence). The CDR3 length is 16 residues. CDR3 coding DNA: TGTGCCAGTAGTACTTCCTTTGGGGAGACTAACTATGGCTACACCTTC. Its translation is CASSTSFGETNYGYTF. Supplemented by reference TRBV19 and TRBJ1-2, the full variable domain reads DGGITQSPKYLFRKEGQNVTLSCEQNLNHDAMYWYRQDPGQGLRLIYYSQIVNDFQKGDIAEGYSVSREKKESFPLTVTSAQKNPTAFYLCASSTSFGETNYGYTFGSGTRLTVV.

The chain links TRBV10-3 to TRBJ2-2; D gene uncertain. V was clipped by 4 bases and J by 3 bases, with 6 bases between them. Germline CDR1 ENHRY, CDR2 SYGVKD. This CDR3 spans 13 amino acids. The CDR3, as DNA: TGTGCCATCAGTGGTGGGGACACCGGGGAGCTGTTTTTT. Translation: CAISGGDTGELFF.

The chain is built from TRBV28 and TRBJ2-5, with TRBD2 matching 12 bases. Germline CDR1 and CDR2: MDHEN and SYDVKM. V dropped 6 bases and J dropped 2; count of bases not matched to a gene: 4. There are 15 residues in the CDR3. CDR3 region: CASSLAGGNQETQYF. CDR3 nucleotides: TGTGCCAGCAGCCTAGCGGGAGGGAATCAAGAGACCCAGTACTTC.

V usage is TRBV7-9 and J usage is TRBJ2-2; D is possibly TRBD2 (5 bases). V dropped 8 bases and J dropped 1 base, with 8 bases sitting between them. Germline V gene sequence: CDR1 SEHNR, CDR2 FQNEAQ (reference sequence). This CDR3 region has 13 residues. The CDR3 loop is CASPGMNTGELFF. CDR3 sequence (DNA): TGTGCCAGCCCCGGGATGAACACCGGGGAGCTGTTTTTT. Full variable domain (remainder filled in from reference TRBV7-9 and TRBJ2-2): DTGVSQNPRHKITKRGQNVTFRCDPISEHNRLYWYRQTLGQGPEFLTYFQNEAQLEKSRLLSDRFSAERPKGSFSTLEIQRTEQGDSAMYLCASPGMNTGELFFGEGSRLTVL.

This clonotype ranks as large (0.1 to 1%). The chain carries TRBV7-3 and TRBJ1-1; D remains unclear. Trimming removed 8 bases from V and 2 bases from J, with 12 bases in between. This CDR3 has 13 amino acids. Looked up from germline, CDR1 is SGHTA and CDR2 is FQGTGA. CDR3 sequence reads: CASGLTENTEAFF. DNA of the CDR3: TGTGCCAGCGGATTAACGGAAAACACTGAAGCTTTCTTT.

This chain links TRBV6-1 with TRBJ1-3, with D tentatively TRBD1 (6 bases). The CDR3 consists of 19 residues. Per the germline V gene, CDR1 is MNHNS and CDR2 is SASEGT. V lost 5 bases and J lost 0, with 23 bases in between. CDR3 nucleotide sequence: TGTGCCAGCAGTCCCCTTTACGGGAGGACAGCCCGCTCTGGAAACACCATATATTTT. Translated: CASSPLYGRTARSGNTIYF.

V gene TRBV20-1 combines with J gene TRBJ2-7; TRBD1 might be the D (6 bases). The CDR3 covers 14 residues. The V and J ends lost 1 base and 1 base respectively, with 11 bases between them. Germline loops: CDR1 DFQATT, CDR2 SNEGSKA (reference sequence). The CDR3 DNA follows: TGCAGTGCTAGAGCGTGGCAGGGGTCCTACGAGCAGTACTTC. Its protein product is CSARAWQGSYEQYF.

The CDR3 is CASSSTGGAQYF. Written as DNA, the CDR3 is TGTGCCAGCAGTTCGACAGGGGGAGCGCAGTACTTC. J is TRBJ2-7 and V is TRBV12-3 or TRBV12-4, with TRBD1 identical over 9 bases. The CDR3 is 12 amino acids. The V gene end was trimmed by 4 bases and the J gene end by 9 bases; junction bases not matched to a gene: 4.

This clonotype was observed a few times. This chain connects TRBV6-2 or TRBV6-3 to TRBJ2-2, with D perhaps matching TRBD2 (6 bases). Germline CDR1 and CDR2: MNHEY and SVGEGT. Trimming shortened V by 5 bases and J by 1 base, and 11 bases separated the two germline ends. CDR3 length equals 15 residues. CDR3 nucleotides: TGTGCCAGCAGTACGGACTACTTGAACACCGGGGAGCTGTTTTTT. Protein sequence: CASSTDYLNTGELFF.